The next 29 T cell receptor beta chains were all read from a single sample in a study of T cell repertoires in cytomegalovirus infection. Via MiXCR, TCRdb re-called the reads, giving one row per CDR3 protein. The sample carries 700,000 to 950,000 distinct CDR3 sequences, 30% to 35% recorded once. These receptors have no known antigen. The sequenced sample was cultured CD8+ T cells from PBMCs, obtained from culture after CMV antigen stimulation. The origin of the receptors is a human donor in good health (CMV status not recorded). Some clones in this sample may be carry-over from other donors' samples.

The chain has TRBV27 and TRBJ1-1; 7 bases are a match to TRBD1. The CDR3 contains 12 residues. Trimming at V came to 4 bases and at J to 8 bases, leaving 4 bases not matched to a gene. Germline loops: CDR1 MNHEY, CDR2 SMNVEV (reference sequence). CDR3 amino acids: CASSSLTGEAFF. DNA of the CDR3: TGTGCCAGCAGTTCCCTGACAGGGGAAGCTTTCTTT.

This clonotype was seen a few times. This chain connects TRBV7-9 to TRBJ2-1, with D perhaps given as TRBD1 or TRBD2 (5 bases each). Trimming cost V 5 bases and J 10 bases, with 18 bases left between them. The CDR3 totals 14 residues. Germline V lookup: CDR1 SEHNR, CDR2 FQNEAQ (reference sequence). CDR3 protein: CASSPLGRVGEQFF. DNA for the CDR3: TGTGCCAGCAGCCCCCTGGGACGGGTCGGGGAGCAGTTCTTC.

V and J are TRBV7-9 and TRBJ1-2; no clear D gene. The CDR3 contains 13 residues. The germline V and J ends were trimmed by 1 base and 4 bases, with 7 bases remaining between them. Germline assignment: CDR1 SEHNR and CDR2 FQNEAQ (reference sequence). CDR3 nucleotide sequence: TGTGCCAGCAGCTTAGGAGCAGTCTATGGCTACACCTTC. This gives the protein CASSLGAVYGYTF.

In its sample, this clonotype was seen a few times. One junction end disagrees with the germline gene, perhaps due to a read error. This chain joins TRBV7-9 and TRBJ1-5; TRBD1 aligns across 10 bases. The CDR3 is 15 residues long. Per the germline V gene, CDR1 is SEHNR and CDR2 is FQNEAQ (reference sequence). CDR3 DNA sequence: TGTGCCAGCAGCCCCCCAGTCGGGACAGGGGACCCCGTGGATTTT. Amino acids: CASSPPVGTGDPVDF.

The sample holds a few counts of this clonotype. This chain links TRBV6-5 with TRBJ2-1, with 7 nucleotides matching TRBD1. The germline V gene encodes CDR1 MNHEY and CDR2 SVGAGI. The CDR3 is 15 residues long. V was pared by 5 bases and J by 4 bases, with 8 bases of the junction left unmatched. Written as DNA, the CDR3 is TGTGCCAGCAGTCCCTCCCAGGGGGAATACAATGAGCAGTTCTTC. Its translation is CASSPSQGEYNEQFF.

The chain employs TRBV12-3 or TRBV12-4 and TRBJ1-5; 7 positions match TRBD1. CDR3 length equals 15 residues. J was trimmed by 6 bases and V by 0 bases; bases with no gene match: 5. CDR3 loop: CASSLAKGGGQPQHF. The CDR3 DNA reads as TGTGCCAGCAGTTTAGCGAAAGGGGGCGGTCAGCCCCAGCATTTT.

V is TRBV14 and J is TRBJ2-7; D uncertain. Trimming took 11 bases from V and 7 from J, leaving 12 bases between them. The CDR3 is 10 residues long. The germline V gene has CDR1 SGHDN and CDR2 FVKESK. CDR3 sequence reads: CAFNFQEQYV. CDR3 sequence (DNA): TGTGCCTTCAACTTCCAGGAGCAGTACGTC.

Remarks on this clonotype: Germline and junction disagree at one end, which may indicate a read error. The chain employs TRBV7-6 and TRBJ2-3, with 11 bases matching TRBD1. This CDR3 is 15 amino acids long. Germline assignment: CDR1 SGHVS and CDR2 FNYEAQ. Here the CDR3 DNA reads TGTGCCAACAGCTCCCCCGGACAGGGGGCGAATACGCAGTATTTT. Translated: CANSSPGQGANTQYF. The complete variable domain, with remaining parts taken from reference TRBV7-6 and TRBJ2-3, reads GAGVSQSPRYKVTKRGQDVALRCDPISGHVSLYWYRQALGQGPEFLTYFNYEAQQDKSGLPNDRFSAERPEGSISTLTIQRTEQRDSAMYRCANSSPGQGANTQYFGPGTRLTVL.

This clonotype was detected many times. The chain has TRBV12-3 or TRBV12-4 and TRBJ1-1; 10 bases line up with TRBD1. The CDR3 runs to 18 residues. Germline trimming cut 3 bases from V and 2 bases from J; bases unmatched to any gene: 12. The CDR3 DNA sequence: TGTGCCAGCAGTTTTTTTCCCGGGACAGGGGAGGAAAACACTGAAGCTTTCTTT. Protein sequence: CASSFFPGTGEENTEAFF.

This clonotype has more than one count but fewer than ten. The genes are TRBV12-3 or TRBV12-4 and TRBJ1-1, with D unresolved. CDR3 length: 12 amino acids. The V end lost 5 bases, the J end lost 3 bases, and 7 bases lay between the germline ends. DNA of the CDR3: TGTGCCAGCAGTGTCACGTACACTGAAGCTTTCTTT. It yields the protein CASSVTYTEAFF.

V usage is TRBV9 and J usage is TRBJ1-2; tentatively, D is TRBD1 (5 bases). The CDR3 has 15 residues. V lost 3 bases to trimming and J lost 7 bases, with 19 bases between them. In germline, CDR1 is SGDLS, CDR2 YYNGEE. CDR3 DNA: TGTGCCAGCAGCGGAACCGGGGCTGGACCCGGTGGCTACACCTTC. Its translation is CASSGTGAGPGGYTF.

This clonotype showed up just a few times. The chain is built from TRBV28 and TRBJ2-7; 7 nucleotides line up with TRBD2. V lost 4 bases to trimming and J lost 0 bases; unmatched junction nucleotides: 6. The CDR3 is 15 amino acids. In germline, CDR1 is MDHEN, CDR2 SYDVKM. CDR3: CASSSRGGSSYEQYF. DNA of the CDR3: TGTGCCAGCAGTTCAAGGGGCGGGAGCTCCTACGAGCAGTACTTC. The variable domain in full, completed from reference TRBV28 and TRBJ2-7, reads DVKVTQSSRYLVKRTGEKVFLECVQDMDHENMFWYRQDPGLGLRLIYFSYDVKMKEKGDIPEGYSVSREKKERFSLILESASTNQTSMYLCASSSRGGSSYEQYFGPGTRLTVT.

The CDR3 protein is CASSQAGTGTGKDYGYTF. CDR3 DNA sequence: TGCGCCAGCAGCCAAGCAGGGACCGGGACAGGGAAAGACTATGGCTACACCTTC. V and J are TRBV4-1 and TRBJ1-2, with 9 bases fitting TRBD1. CDR3 length: 18 amino acids. Germline V gene data show CDR1 as MGHRA and CDR2 as YSYEKL. J was trimmed by 3 bases and V by 1 base; bases with no gene match: 12.

This clonotype was observed a few times. V is TRBV6-1 and J is TRBJ1-2; TRBD1 matches 7 bases. Trimming cost V 6 bases and J 1 base; bases outside gene matches: 5. Germline values: CDR1 MNHNS, CDR2 SASEGT. This CDR3 has 14 amino acids. The CDR3, as DNA: TGTGCCAGCAGACAGGGGCCTGATAACTATGGCTACACCTTC. Amino acids: CASRQGPDNYGYTF.

The CDR3 DNA sequence: TGTGCCAGCAGTTACGGACACGGTGGCGACTATGGCTACACCTTC. Its translation is CASSYGHGGDYGYTF. The chain uses TRBV6-5 and TRBJ1-2; a weak D match, TRBD1 (5 bases). Germline V lookup: CDR1 MNHEY, CDR2 SVGAGI. Trimming removed 2 bases at V and 3 bases at J, with 13 bases between. The CDR3 is 15 amino acids.

Concerning this clonotype itself: A much more abundant neighbour one base away suggests this may be a read error. The gene calls are TRBV7-9 and TRBJ1-5; D might be TRBD1 (5 bases). Deletions cut 3 bases from V and 5 bases from J, with 8 bases between. The CDR3 covers 13 residues. The germline CDR1 and CDR2 sequences are SEHNR and FQNEAQ (reference sequence). The CDR3 DNA is TGTGCCAGCAGCTTCCGGGACGATCAGCCCCAGCATTTT. It encodes CASSFRDDQPQHF.

This clonotype has more than one count but fewer than ten. The V gene is TRBV19, the J gene TRBJ1-5, with D unresolved. V was cut by 0 bases and J by 4 bases, with 13 bases left in between. CDR3 size: 16 residues. CDR1 LNHDA and CDR2 SQIVND come from the germline V gene (reference sequence). The CDR3 spells CASSIDGEGGNQPQHF. The DNA for the CDR3 is TGTGCCAGTAGTATAGATGGCGAGGGAGGGAATCAGCCCCAGCATTTT.

This clonotype was seen a few times. The rearrangement uses TRBV6-1 and TRBJ1-5, with D perhaps TRBD1 (5 bases). CDR3 length: 16 residues. Germline V gives CDR1 MNHNS, CDR2 SASEGT. Trimming removed 4 bases at V and 5 bases at J, with 18 bases between. CDR3 sequence reads: CASSAIWRGIDQPQHF. CDR3 in DNA: TGTGCCAGCAGTGCAATATGGAGGGGTATCGATCAGCCCCAGCATTTT.

This clonotype has a handful of counts. The genes are TRBV6-5 and TRBJ2-7, with D possibly being TRBD1 (5 bases). This CDR3 spans 13 amino acids. The germline CDR1 and CDR2 sequences are MNHEY and SVGAGI. The ends were cut back, 2 bases at V and 3 bases at J, with 8 bases in the middle. CDR3 in amino acids: CASSYRGYYEQYF. The CDR3 DNA sequence: TGTGCCAGCAGTTACAGGGGATACTACGAGCAGTACTTC.

This clonotype was seen repeatedly, ten times or more. The genes are TRBV7-2 and TRBJ1-6; no clear D gene. The CDR3 is 16 residues long. The germline gives CDR1 SGHTA, CDR2 FQGNSA. V gave up 0 bases and J gave up 8 bases, with 14 bases separating them. The CDR3: CASSLASGARDSPLHF. The CDR3 coding sequence is TGTGCCAGCAGCTTAGCGTCGGGCGCTAGGGATTCACCCCTCCACTTT.

The chain employs TRBV19 and TRBJ2-1; D possibly corresponds to TRBD1 (6 bases). Germline V gene lookup returns CDR1 LNHDA and CDR2 SQIVND (reference sequence). The CDR3 is made up of 15 amino acids. V was trimmed by 7 bases and J by 4 bases, leaving 17 bases between them. DNA of the CDR3: TGTGCCAGTAACCCGGGACACAACTTTTACAATGAGCAGTTCTTC. Residues: CASNPGHNFYNEQFF.

This clonotype was seen a few times. This chain joins TRBV7-9 and TRBJ2-7; TRBD1 is a possible D gene (6 bases). Trimming removed 5 bases at V and 7 bases at J, with 9 bases between. This CDR3 comprises 11 residues. Germline CDR1 SEHNR, CDR2 FQNEAQ (reference sequence). The CDR3 DNA follows: TGTGCCAGCAGCATAGGGGGTGAGCAGTACGTC. Translation: CASSIGGEQYV.

Details on this clonotype: One end of the junction does not line up with germline, which may come from a read error. This chain joins TRBV4-1 and TRBJ2-5; possibly TRBD1 for D (5 bases). This CDR3 is 15 amino acids long. The V gene's germline CDR1 is MGHRA and CDR2 YSYEKL. CDR3 protein: CASSQDPGIAETQYF. CDR3 sequence (DNA): TGTGCCAGCAGCCAAGATCCAGGGATTGCGGAGACCCAGTACTTC.

CDR3 protein: CASSPPPGIGEKLFF. CDR3 coding DNA: TGTGCCAGCTCACCACCCCCCGGAATTGGTGAAAAACTGTTTTTT. The chain combines TRBV18 with TRBJ1-4, with D hard to call. In germline, CDR1 is KGHSH, CDR2 LQKENI. V lost 0 bases to trimming and J lost 7 bases, with 12 bases between them. The CDR3 contains 15 residues.

This clonotype came up a few times. The chain uses TRBV4-1 and TRBJ1-1, with D unresolved. V was cut by 3 bases and J by 1 base, with 6 bases left in between. The CDR3 length is 13 residues. The V gene's germline CDR1 is MGHRA and CDR2 YSYEKL. The CDR3 protein is CASSHKENTEAFF. The CDR3 DNA follows: TGCGCCAGCAGCCACAAAGAGAACACTGAAGCTTTCTTT.

The DNA for the CDR3 is TGTGCTAGTGGTTCTGGGCAGGAGATCTCCTACGAGCAGTACTTC. Translated, it gives CASGSGQEISYEQYF. This chain connects TRBV12-5 to TRBJ2-7; D unclear. Trimming removed 4 bases from V and 0 bases from J, with 13 bases in between. CDR1 is LGHNT and CDR2 is FRNRAP in the germline V gene. This CDR3 comprises 15 residues.

This clonotype was counted at least ten times. The rearrangement joins TRBV7-8 to TRBJ1-5, with D uncertain. The V end was cut by 2 bases, the J end by 6 bases, with 11 bases between. Germline loops: CDR1 SGHVS, CDR2 FQNEAQ. CDR3 length: 14 amino acids. The CDR3 DNA is TGTGCCAGCAGCTTAACTATCTCGGGTCAGCCCCAGCATTTT. Its protein product is CASSLTISGQPQHF.

This clonotype was observed at least ten times. This chain joins TRBV7-2 and TRBJ2-2; TRBD1 aligns across 7 bases. Trimming cost V 3 bases and J 1 base; bases outside gene matches: 2. Per germline, CDR1 SGHTA and CDR2 FQGNSA. CDR3 length: 15 amino acids. DNA of the CDR3: TGTGCCAGCAGCTTTAGACAGGGGAACACCGGGGAGCTGTTTTTT. Its translation is CASSFRQGNTGELFF.

This clonotype was seen at least ten times. V gene TRBV7-9 combines with J gene TRBJ1-2; 7 bases match TRBD1. The CDR3 is 16 amino acids. J was trimmed by 4 bases and V by 0 bases; bases with no gene match: 8. Germline values: CDR1 SEHNR, CDR2 FQNEAQ (reference sequence). The CDR3 DNA is TGTGCCAGCAGCTTAGCCGTCACAGGGGAGCGCTATGGCTACACCTTC. It yields the protein CASSLAVTGERYGYTF.